Described below is a single TCR beta chain sequence and its context. Its specificity is not known. This entry is derived from a study of vaccination and CD4 T cells after COVID-19. Across the whole study: Participants received two doses of either BNT162b2 or mRNA-1273 vaccine. Following dose two, a median about 70 days (range 14 to 241) passed before post-vaccine samples were taken. The cells in question were stimulated using overlapping spike peptides derived from SARS-CoV-2, HCoV-NL63, HCoV-OC43 and HCoV-229E.

Treatment given: approximately 10-day PBMC culture with coronavirus spike peptide pools or control peptides (ViraFEST assay). During the years 2011-2018, before the COVID-19 pandemic, the unexposed donor's CD4+ T cells were collected. Cultured CD4+ T-cell DNA underwent Oncomine TCR Beta short-read sequencing. Genomic DNA was extracted from cultured CD4+ T cells. One entry per CDR3 protein results from TCRdb running MiXCR on the PCR reads. The table includes 9,100 or so distinct CDR3 sequences, 31% detected once. Whole-study findings and limits: Only post-vaccination samples contained a median approximately 86% of the reactive clones in convalescent patients.

Trimming took 6 bases from V and 4 from J; bases not matched to a gene: 15. Per germline, CDR1 DFQATT and CDR2 SNEGSKA (reference sequence). The CDR3 covers 17 residues. The sample consisted of CD4+ T cells from blood, cultured in vitro. V gene TRBV20-1 combines with J gene TRBJ2-3; 11 bases fit TRBD2. The receptor was derived from a human donor in good health. CDR3 DNA sequence: TGCAGTGCCACTCCCCTCACTAGCGGGAGTATGTCAGATACGCAGTATTTT. Its protein is CSATPLTSGSMSDTQYF.